This TCR beta chain was sequenced for a study of OX40 agonist ivuxolimab in advanced cancers. Regarding the complete study: The costimulatory receptor OX40 (CD134) was targeted by ivuxolimab, a fully human IgG2 agonistic monoclonal antibody. Intravenous ivuxolimab was administered to patients every 2 weeks at six dose levels: 0.01, 0.1, 0.3, 1.5, 3 and 10 mg/kg. Of the approximately 54 dose-escalation patients, hepatocellular carcinoma was present in about 20, melanoma in roughly 15, renal cell carcinoma in 9 and head and neck cancer in 9. In the dose-escalation cohort, 82.7% of patients were male, and the mean age was approximately 55 years, with a range of about 23 to 85. Prior anti-PD-1, anti-PD-L1 or anti-CTLA-4 therapy was permitted, and checkpoint inhibitors had been received by approximately 39% of dose-escalation patients. Three dose-escalation patients achieved partial responses, one with hepatocellular carcinoma and two with cutaneous melanoma. Peripheral TCRbeta sequencing was intended to test whether TCR sequence diversity was altered and clonal T-cell expansion was caused by ivuxolimab. The paper reports the monotherapy dose-escalation portion (N of about 56 patients) of the phase I ivuxolimab trial.

The trial excluded patients who had a history of autoimmune disease or were on systemic immunosuppression. Peripheral blood for TCR sequencing was collected from all dose cohorts at baseline, on cycle 4 day 1, and on cycle 7 day 1. The samples were taken from a phase I, first-in-human, multicenter, open-label dose-escalation trial of ivuxolimab. Adults with locally advanced or metastatic melanoma, renal cell, hepatocellular, or head and neck squamous cell carcinoma were enrolled in the trial. CD4+ and CD8+ T cells were sorted separately from peripheral blood before TCR sequencing. Study-wide conclusions, independent of this receptor: Antigen specificity was not determined for the clonally expanded peripheral T cells. In partial responders in the 0.1-3.0 mg/kg groups, normalized peripheral clonal expansion was found to be among the lowest, especially among CD8+ T cells. On average, CD8+ T cells showed more expanded clones than CD4+ T cells after ivuxolimab. At doses of 0.1 to 3.0 mg/kg, clonal expansion of both CD4+ and CD8+ T cells in blood was seen between baseline and week 6. Low levels of normalized T-cell clonal expansion were also seen in some nonresponding patients.

Genomic DNA was isolated from the sorted cells so that the TCRbeta CDR3 region could be sequenced. TCRbeta CDR3 regions were sequenced using the immunoSEQ Assay. TCRdb holds this immuneACCESS table with in-frame rearrangements only. Some clones are missing; in checked studies, unresolved V genes explain under half, and the rest has no known cause. The sample yields approximately 89,000 clones; more than 85% were counted once. About 2% of the sample rests with the top ten. Its CDR3 holds 14 amino acids, cysteine through phenylalanine. The only DNA kept is the CDR3, 42 bases in frame from the first base. CDR1 and CDR2, per the germline V gene, are MDHEN and SYDVKM. Trimming removed 2 bases from V and 5 bases from J, leaving 12 bases between the germline ends. With regard to this clone: The antigen this receptor binds is unknown. No clone much larger than this one lies a single base away; base qualities are absent.

The rearranged segments are TRBV28 and TRBJ1-1, and perhaps TRBD1 as D gene, on 5 matching bases. The starting material was CD4+ or CD8+ T cells sorted from blood, obtained in a trial of the OX40 agonist ivuxolimab. The clonotype originates from an adult with an advanced solid tumor such as melanoma, head and neck, liver or kidney cancer. Here is the DNA: TGTGCCAGCAGTTTAGGAGGGTGGGGGACTGAAGCTTTCTTT. The translation is CASSLGGWGTEAFF.